The 16 T cell receptor beta chains below were found in one sample sequenced in a study of control samples from healthy donors and cancer patients. Libraries were prepared by immunoSEQ multiplex PCR; TCRdb keeps only in-frame clonotypes and omits some of them. The sample records under 150,000 clones, 89% being singletons. The sequenced material came from PBMCs. All receptors come from a man aged 50 to 60 with head and neck cancer.

The chain combines TRBV27 with TRBJ2-1; 11 bases agree with TRBD2. The CDR3 sequence is 16 residues long. Per germline, CDR1 MNHEY and CDR2 SMNVEV (reference sequence). The V segment lost 5 bases and the J segment 8 bases; nucleotides outside the gene matches: 11. The CDR3 bases are TGTGCCAGCAGTCGTAGCGGGGGGGACCCTACGTATGAGCAGTTCTTC. Translation: CASSRSGGDPTYEQFF.

V and J are TRBV5-8 and TRBJ1-2; D is undetermined. V lost 10 bases and J lost 2, with 18 bases in between. The CDR3 contains 14 residues. Germline values: CDR1 SGHTS, CDR2 YDEGEE. The CDR3 nucleotides read TGTGCCGCCCAACCAAGCTGGGCGAACTATGGCTACACCTTC. This encodes CAAQPSWANYGYTF.

This clone qualifies as medium-sized (0.01 to 0.1%). The J gene is TRBJ1-1, the V gene TRBV11-1; 8 bases map to TRBD1. The length of the CDR3 is 14 residues. J gave up 4 bases and V 3 bases, and 4 bases lay outside the gene matches. Germline V gene sequence: CDR1 SGHAT, CDR2 FQDESV (reference sequence). The CDR3 region is CASSLRTGGTEAFF. CDR3 DNA: TGTGCCAGCAGCTTGAGAACAGGGGGCACTGAAGCTTTCTTT. The full variable domain, in which reference TRBV11-1 and TRBJ1-1 provide the parts outside the CDR3, is EAEVAQSPRYKITEKSQAVAFWCDPISGHATLYWYRQILGQGPELLVQFQDESVVDDSQLPKDRFSAERLKGVDSTLKIQPAELGDSAMYLCASSLRTGGTEAFFGQGTRLTVV.

The V call is TRBV5-1, the J call TRBJ1-1; D perhaps matches TRBD1 (5 bases). The CDR3 is 14 residues long. V was trimmed by 1 base and J by 3 bases, leaving 10 bases between them. Germline V gene data show CDR1 as SGHRS and CDR2 as YFSETQ. The CDR3 sequence is CASSLSGGHTEAFF. The CDR3 DNA reads as TGCGCCAGCAGCTTGTCGGGGGGACACACTGAAGCTTTCTTT.

The V gene is TRBV5-1, the J gene TRBJ2-3; no reliable D call. CDR1 is SGHRS, CDR2 YFSETQ, per germline. The CDR3 is made up of 16 amino acids. Trimming removed 0 bases at V and 0 bases at J, with 11 bases between. The CDR3 region has the DNA TGCGCCAGCAGCTTGGGACGGACCACTAGCACAGATACGCAGTATTTT. Translated, it gives CASSLGRTTSTDTQYF.

This chain uses TRBV14 with TRBJ1-1; D not resolved. V was cut by 4 bases and J by 1 base, with 10 bases left in between. CDR1 is SGHDN and CDR2 is FVKESK in the germline V gene. The CDR3 is 14 residues long. DNA of the CDR3: TGTGCCAGCAGCCTCCGGGCCCGGAACACTGAAGCTTTCTTT. The encoded protein is CASSLRARNTEAFF.

The chain combines TRBV5-1 with TRBJ2-5; the match to TRBD2 covers 9 bases. This CDR3 is 16 amino acids long. The V gene's germline CDR1 is SGHRS and CDR2 YFSETQ. The V segment lost 2 bases and the J segment 4 bases; nucleotides outside the gene matches: 9. In DNA, the CDR3 is TGCGCCAGCAGCTTCGGCCCCCTACTAGCGGGAGAGACCCAGTACTTC. Its translation: CASSFGPLLAGETQYF.

This CDR3 is CASSSTGLPGETQYF. CDR3 in DNA: TGTGCCAGCAGTTCCACGGGACTCCCGGGGGAGACCCAGTACTTC. The chain employs TRBV5-8 and TRBJ2-5; D may be TRBD2 (6 bases). Trimming shortened V by 5 bases and J by 5 bases, and 19 bases separated the two germline ends. The CDR3 is 15 amino acids. The germline CDR1 and CDR2 sequences are SGHTS and YDEGEE.

This clone was picked up one time. V usage is TRBV6-5 and J usage is TRBJ2-7, with 9 bases aligning to TRBD2. Germline V gene data show CDR1 as MNHEY and CDR2 as SVGAGI. V shed 4 bases, J shed 3 bases, and the junction held 7 bases outside the gene matches. CDR3 length: 15 residues. In DNA, the CDR3 is TGTGCCAGCAGTTCCCCCGGGACTAGCAGCTACGAGCAGTACTTC. Translation: CASSSPGTSSYEQYF.

The chain joins TRBV3-1 (or the pseudogene TRBV3-2) to TRBJ2-1, with 11 bases identical to TRBD2. Germline trimming cut 5 bases from V and 10 bases from J; bases unmatched to any gene: 1. The length of the CDR3 is 12 residues. In germline, CDR1 is LGHDT, CDR2 YNNKEL (reference sequence). This CDR3 reads CASSWTSGEQFF. CDR3 bases: TGTGCCAGCAGCTGGACTAGCGGGGAGCAGTTCTTC.

The sample holds a few counts of this clone. CDR3 bases: TGTGCCAACATCGGCCCCGGGGCAGCCTACGAGCAGTACTTC. Translated: CANIGPGAAYEQYF. V gene TRBV2 combines with J gene TRBJ2-7; D assignment may be TRBD1 or TRBD2 (5 bases each). V was cut by 10 bases and J by 2 bases, with 18 bases left in between. Germline V lookup: CDR1 SNHLY, CDR2 FYNNEI. The CDR3 runs 14 residues. Full variable domain (remainder filled in from reference TRBV2 and TRBJ2-7): EPEVTQTPSHQVTQMGQEVILRCVPISNHLYFYWYRQILGQKVEFLVSFYNNEISEKSEIFDDQFSVERPDGSNFTLKIRSTKLEDSAMYFCANIGPGAAYEQYFGPGTRLTVT.

The genes are TRBV12-3 or TRBV12-4 and TRBJ1-2, with a tentative D call TRBD1 (5 bases). The CDR3 is 12 amino acids. V lost 5 bases and J 8 bases, leaving 12 bases between the germline ends. The CDR3 spells CASSPQGDGYTF. CDR3 coding DNA: TGTGCCAGCAGTCCCCAGGGAGACGGCTACACCTTC.

J is TRBJ2-3 and V is TRBV6-6, with 8 bases that match TRBD2. The germline V gene encodes CDR1 MNHNY and CDR2 SVGAGI (reference sequence). The CDR3 is made up of 15 amino acids. The ends lost 7 bases at V and 3 bases at J; junction bases unmatched: 9. The CDR3 nucleotides are TGTGCCAGCAAGCTTACTAGCGGCGGAACAGATACGCAGTATTTT. Encoded protein: CASKLTSGGTDTQYF.

This clone appeared a single time. The J gene is TRBJ2-2, the V gene TRBV9; D uncertain. CDR3 length equals 16 residues. The V end lost 0 bases, the J end lost 1 base, and 10 bases lay between the germline ends. CDR1 and CDR2 from the germline V gene are SGDLS and YYNGEE. The CDR3 sequence is CASSVGVGLNTGELFF. Written as DNA, the CDR3 is TGTGCCAGCAGCGTAGGCGTCGGTTTGAACACCGGGGAGCTGTTTTTT.

This clone was found a few times. For the CDR3, the DNA is TGCAGCGTTGGTACAGGGGCGTATCAGCCCCAGCATTTT. Translating gives CSVGTGAYQPQHF. This chain connects TRBV29-1 to TRBJ1-5; 7 bases align to TRBD1. J was trimmed by 5 bases and V by 4 bases; bases with no gene match: 5. The CDR3 sequence is 13 residues long. CDR1 is SQVTM, CDR2 ANQGSEA, per germline.

V gene TRBV6-6 combines with J gene TRBJ2-1; D assignment may be TRBD1 or TRBD2 (6 bases each). Germline V gene data show CDR1 as MNHNY and CDR2 as SVGAGI (reference sequence). V was pared by 6 bases and J by 7 bases, with 16 bases between. The length of the CDR3 is 14 residues. The CDR3 DNA reads as TGTGCCAGCAGACGGGGGCCCTTTTGGAATGAGCAGTTCTTC. Translated: CASRRGPFWNEQFF.